These T cell receptor beta chains were read from a single sample in a study of T-cell memory formation after mild COVID-19. TCRdb reprocessed the 5' RACE reads via MiXCR and lists one record per CDR3 protein. The data show 150,000 to 200,000 distinct CDR3 sequences, roughly 11% seen once. The material sequenced was PBMCs or a T cell subset sorted from them (not recorded which). These receptors were obtained from a man aged 18 to 29 who had mild COVID-19 (a few samples of this study predate the infection). Cell type and time point are not known. The CDR3 runs from the conserved cysteine through the conserved F or W. Each record gives: CDR3 length, clone size, D gene, J gene, V gene, CDR3 DNA, CDR3 protein. A D gene is named only where the DNA matches it firmly. Not all rows give a size; the values are once, few, many and, for expanded clones, a class.

len: 14; abundance: many; d_gene: NA; j_gene: TRBJ2-5; v_gene: TRBV3-1; CDR3nt: TGTGCCAGCAGCCTCGATGGTAGGAGGGAGACCCAGTACTTC; CDR3aa: CASSLDGRRETQYF
len: 13; abundance: NA; d_gene: NA; j_gene: TRBJ2-3; v_gene: TRBV10-1; CDR3nt: TGCGCCAGCAGTGAGTACAGCACAGATACGCAGTATTTT; CDR3aa: CASSEYSTDTQYF
len: 15; abundance: NA; d_gene: TRBD2; j_gene: TRBJ2-1; v_gene: TRBV11-3; CDR3nt: TGTGCCAGCAGCTTAGGGGTAGCGGGTTACAATGAGCAGTTCTTC; CDR3aa: CASSLGVAGYNEQFF
len: 15; abundance: few; d_gene: TRBD1; j_gene: TRBJ2-5; v_gene: TRBV2; CDR3nt: TGTGCCAGCTGTGGACAGGTAGTGCCGAGGGAGACCCAGTACTTC; CDR3aa: CASCGQVVPRETQYF
len: 17; abundance: many; d_gene: TRBD1; j_gene: TRBJ2-1; v_gene: TRBV2; CDR3nt: TGTGCCAGCAGTGGGGCCGCCGGGACAGGGGAGGTCAATGAGCAGTTCTTC; CDR3aa: CASSGAAGTGEVNEQFF
len: 16; abundance: many; d_gene: TRBD1; j_gene: TRBJ1-6; v_gene: TRBV4-3; CDR3nt: TGCGCCAGCAGCCAAGTGGGACAGGGTGGAAGATCACCCCTCCACTTT; CDR3aa: CASSQVGQGGRSPLHF
len: 14; abundance: NA; d_gene: NA; j_gene: TRBJ1-2; v_gene: TRBV20-1; CDR3nt: TGCAGTGCTCACCGGCCAGGGGCCGGCTATGGCTACACCTTC; CDR3aa: CSAHRPGAGYGYTF
len: 14; abundance: NA; d_gene: TRBD2; j_gene: TRBJ2-5; v_gene: TRBV28; CDR3nt: TGTGCCAGCCGGGCTAGCGGGGGGGAAGAGACCCAGTACTTC; CDR3aa: CASRASGGEETQYF
len: 13; abundance: NA; d_gene: NA; j_gene: TRBJ2-5; v_gene: TRBV24-1; CDR3nt: TGTGCCACCAGTGGGGGTTCTGGAGAGACCCAGTACTTC; CDR3aa: CATSGGSGETQYF
len: 14; abundance: few; d_gene: NA; j_gene: TRBJ2-5; v_gene: TRBV28; CDR3nt: TGTGCCAGCAGTTTCGGCTCGACCGGGGAGACCCAGTACTTC; CDR3aa: CASSFGSTGETQYF
len: 16; abundance: NA; d_gene: TRBD1; j_gene: TRBJ1-6; v_gene: TRBV12-3/TRBV12-4; CDR3nt: TGTGCCAGCAGCTTGCGGACAGGATCCTATAATTCACCCCTCCACTTT; CDR3aa: CASSLRTGSYNSPLHF
len: 13; abundance: NA; d_gene: NA; j_gene: TRBJ2-5; v_gene: TRBV6-6; CDR3nt: TGTGCCAGCAGTACCCAGGGGATGGAGACCCAGTACTTC; CDR3aa: CASSTQGMETQYF
len: 14; abundance: few; d_gene: NA; j_gene: TRBJ2-3; v_gene: TRBV7-2; CDR3nt: TGTGCCAGCAGCCTCGGGTCCAGAGCAGATACGCAGTATTTT; CDR3aa: CASSLGSRADTQYF
len: 15; abundance: few; d_gene: NA; j_gene: TRBJ1-1; v_gene: TRBV6-1; CDR3nt: TGTGCCAGTTTCGGAGGCCTCGCGGGGGACACTGAAGCTTTCTTT; CDR3aa: CASFGGLAGDTEAFF
len: 13; abundance: NA; d_gene: NA; j_gene: TRBJ1-1; v_gene: TRBV2; CDR3nt: TGTGCCAGCAGAGGCGACGGGAACACTGAAGCTTTCTTT; CDR3aa: CASRGDGNTEAFF
len: 17; abundance: NA; d_gene: TRBD2; j_gene: TRBJ2-5; v_gene: TRBV4-2; CDR3nt: TGTGCCAGCAGCCAAGCGGGACTAGCGGGGGGAAGGGAGACCCAGTACTTC; CDR3aa: CASSQAGLAGGRETQYF
len: 12; abundance: few; d_gene: NA; j_gene: TRBJ2-7; v_gene: TRBV3-1; CDR3nt: TGTGCCAGCAGCCTACACGAAGGGAAGCAGTACTTC; CDR3aa: CASSLHEGKQYF
len: 11; abundance: NA; d_gene: NA; j_gene: TRBJ1-5; v_gene: TRBV28; CDR3nt: TGTGCCAGCAGGGATAATCAGCCCCAGCATTTT; CDR3aa: CASRDNQPQHF
len: 16; abundance: NA; d_gene: NA; j_gene: TRBJ1-3; v_gene: TRBV7-2; CDR3nt: TGTGCCAGCAGCCTAGCTCCAGGACATGGGGGAAACACCATATATTTT; CDR3aa: CASSLAPGHGGNTIYF
len: 14; abundance: many; d_gene: NA; j_gene: TRBJ1-2; v_gene: TRBV11-2; CDR3nt: TGTGCCAGCAGCTTAGTGGCAGCGAACTATGGCTACACCTTC; CDR3aa: CASSLVAANYGYTF
len: 17; abundance: NA; d_gene: TRBD1; j_gene: TRBJ2-5; v_gene: TRBV7-2; CDR3nt: TGTGCCAGCAGCCCGGGGAAGGGACAGGGGGCGCGCAAGACCCAGTACTTC; CDR3aa: CASSPGKGQGARKTQYF
len: 14; abundance: NA; d_gene: NA; j_gene: TRBJ1-2; v_gene: TRBV20-1; CDR3nt: TGCAGTGCTAGACTGGGCACCCATAACTATGGCTACACCTTC; CDR3aa: CSARLGTHNYGYTF
len: 14; abundance: NA; d_gene: TRBD1; j_gene: TRBJ2-7; v_gene: TRBV11-2; CDR3nt: TGTGCCAGCAGCTCAAGACAGGGTTACTACGAGCAGTACTTC; CDR3aa: CASSSRQGYYEQYF
len: 16; abundance: NA; d_gene: TRBD1; j_gene: TRBJ1-1; v_gene: TRBV5-6; CDR3nt: TGTGCCAGCAGCTTGGGCCCCCGGGCAGGGGGCACTGAAGCTTTCTTT; CDR3aa: CASSLGPRAGGTEAFF
len: 15; abundance: NA; d_gene: NA; j_gene: TRBJ1-1; v_gene: TRBV5-1; CDR3nt: TGCGCCAGCAGCTTCCGGGGAGACAAGGGTAATCAAGCTTTCTTT; CDR3aa: CASSFRGDKGNQAFF
len: 13; abundance: many; d_gene: NA; j_gene: TRBJ2-7; v_gene: TRBV12-3/TRBV12-4; CDR3nt: TGTGCCAGCAGTCACGGGGATGGATACGAGCAGTACTTC; CDR3aa: CASSHGDGYEQYF
len: 16; abundance: few; d_gene: NA; j_gene: TRBJ2-7; v_gene: TRBV7-2; CDR3nt: TGTGCCAGCAGCCCCCTGTCCGGGAATTCTGCTTACGAGCAGTACTTC; CDR3aa: CASSPLSGNSAYEQYF
len: 16; abundance: many; d_gene: TRBD2; j_gene: TRBJ2-1; v_gene: TRBV12-3/TRBV12-4; CDR3nt: TGTGCCAGCAACCCTCGAGCGGGGGGGTCCTACAATGAGCAGTTCTTC; CDR3aa: CASNPRAGGSYNEQFF
len: 13; abundance: few; d_gene: NA; j_gene: TRBJ1-4; v_gene: TRBV4-1; CDR3nt: TGCGCCAGCAGCCTTTTAACGGTTGAGAAACTGTTTTTT; CDR3aa: CASSLLTVEKLFF
len: 11; abundance: many; d_gene: NA; j_gene: TRBJ2-2; v_gene: TRBV7-3; CDR3nt: TGTGCCAGCAGCTCTTACGGGGAGCTGTTTTTT; CDR3aa: CASSSYGELFF
len: 13; abundance: few; d_gene: TRBD1; j_gene: TRBJ1-2; v_gene: TRBV29-1; CDR3nt: TGCAGCGGTGAAACACAGGGGGCGATAGGCTACACCTTC; CDR3aa: CSGETQGAIGYTF
len: 15; abundance: few; d_gene: NA; j_gene: TRBJ1-6; v_gene: TRBV18; CDR3nt: TGTGCCAGCTCACTCGGAAACACAAGGGTGGCACCCCTCCACTTT; CDR3aa: CASSLGNTRVAPLHF
len: 14; abundance: few; d_gene: NA; j_gene: TRBJ2-2; v_gene: TRBV2; CDR3nt: TGTGCCAGCGCTGGGCCGGGAAACACCGGGGAGCTGTTTTTT; CDR3aa: CASAGPGNTGELFF
len: 12; abundance: few; d_gene: TRBD2; j_gene: TRBJ2-4; v_gene: TRBV14; CDR3nt: TGTGCCAGCAGCCGAGTTAGCGGGGCTCAGTACTTC; CDR3aa: CASSRVSGAQYF
len: 15; abundance: NA; d_gene: TRBD2; j_gene: TRBJ2-3; v_gene: TRBV6-5; CDR3nt: TGTGCCAGCAGTGTACGGGGGGGTGGCACAGATACGCAGTATTTT; CDR3aa: CASSVRGGGTDTQYF
len: 12; abundance: NA; d_gene: NA; j_gene: TRBJ2-5; v_gene: TRBV18; CDR3nt: TGTGCCAGCTCCTACGGGAGTGAGACCCAGTACTTC; CDR3aa: CASSYGSETQYF
len: 13; abundance: NA; d_gene: NA; j_gene: TRBJ2-1; v_gene: TRBV9; CDR3nt: TGTGCCAGCAGTCGAAGGGGGGGCAATGAGCAGTTCTTC; CDR3aa: CASSRRGGNEQFF
len: 16; abundance: NA; d_gene: NA; j_gene: TRBJ2-3; v_gene: TRBV7-6; CDR3nt: TGTGCCAGCAGCCTTCAGGGACCCCCCTCGGGAGATACGCAGTATTTT; CDR3aa: CASSLQGPPSGDTQYF
len: 15; abundance: few; d_gene: TRBD1; j_gene: TRBJ2-2; v_gene: TRBV6-5; CDR3nt: TGTGCCAGCAAAATCAACAGGGGTTCCACCGGGGAGCTGTTTTTT; CDR3aa: CASKINRGSTGELFF
len: 14; abundance: few; d_gene: TRBD2; j_gene: TRBJ2-7; v_gene: TRBV7-2; CDR3nt: TGTGCCAGCAGCCCCGGACGGGGGGACTACGAGCAGTACTTC; CDR3aa: CASSPGRGDYEQYF
len: 15; abundance: many; d_gene: NA; j_gene: TRBJ1-1; v_gene: TRBV7-3; CDR3nt: TGTGCCAGCAGCGCCGACAGTGTGGGGAACACTGAAGCTTTCTTT; CDR3aa: CASSADSVGNTEAFF
len: 16; abundance: NA; d_gene: NA; j_gene: TRBJ2-4; v_gene: TRBV28; CDR3nt: TGTGCCAGCAGTTTAAAATCAGGGATCGGCAAAAACATTCAGTACTTC; CDR3aa: CASSLKSGIGKNIQYF
len: 18; abundance: few; d_gene: NA; j_gene: TRBJ1-6; v_gene: TRBV6-1; CDR3nt: TGTGCCAGCGGGGCGTCCCGGGCCTACTCATCCAGCCATTCACCCCTCCACTTT; CDR3aa: CASGASRAYSSSHSPLHF
len: 13; abundance: few; d_gene: NA; j_gene: TRBJ2-5; v_gene: TRBV6-2/TRBV6-3; CDR3nt: TGTGCCAGCAGTCCGGACAGCAGAGAGACCCAGTACTTC; CDR3aa: CASSPDSRETQYF
len: 16; abundance: NA; d_gene: NA; j_gene: TRBJ2-5; v_gene: TRBV7-2; CDR3nt: TGTGCCAGCAGCTTAGCGCCCCGGGGGGCCGTCAAGACCCAGTACTTC; CDR3aa: CASSLAPRGAVKTQYF
len: 16; abundance: NA; d_gene: TRBD2; j_gene: TRBJ2-3; v_gene: TRBV7-2; CDR3nt: TGTGCCAGCAGCTTTGCCGGGACTAGGGGCACAGATACGCAGTATTTT; CDR3aa: CASSFAGTRGTDTQYF
len: 14; abundance: many; d_gene: NA; j_gene: TRBJ2-1; v_gene: TRBV7-8; CDR3nt: TGTGCCAGCAGCTTAGAAGCGGCCTACAATGAGCAGTTCTTC; CDR3aa: CASSLEAAYNEQFF
len: 15; abundance: NA; d_gene: TRBD2; j_gene: TRBJ2-1; v_gene: TRBV10-3; CDR3nt: TGTGCCATCGGCCAGCGGGGAAGCTCCTACAATGAGCAGTTCTTC; CDR3aa: CAIGQRGSSYNEQFF
len: 15; abundance: few; d_gene: TRBD1; j_gene: TRBJ1-1; v_gene: TRBV4-3; CDR3nt: TGCGCCAGCAGCCAGCTCAGGGGGCGGAACACTGAAGCTTTCTTT; CDR3aa: CASSQLRGRNTEAFF